These 29 T cell receptor beta chains originate from one sample sequenced in a study of blood T cell repertoires in COVID-19. The assay was immunoSEQ multiplex PCR, and TCRdb's table has in-frame clones only and misses some. Among 40,000 to 45,000 clones listed, 92% were seen once. Material: peripheral blood. The source of these receptors is a human donor in a cohort sampled during active COVID-19.

V is TRBV29-1 and J is TRBJ1-1; TRBD1 matches 11 bases. CDR3 size: 12 residues. Germline loops: CDR1 SQVTM, CDR2 ANQGSEA. Trimming took 7 bases from V and 10 from J; bases not matched to a gene: 8. The CDR3 spells CSAGQGAIVAFF. The CDR3 DNA reads TGCAGCGCCGGACAGGGGGCGATTGTAGCTTTCTTT.

J is TRBJ1-1 and V is TRBV6-4; no definite D call. Trimming took 0 bases from V and 1 from J, leaving 6 bases between them. The CDR3 has 14 amino acids. Germline CDR1 MRHNA, CDR2 SNTAGT. The CDR3 is CASSDSPGNTEAFF. Here the CDR3 DNA reads TGTGCCAGCAGTGACTCGCCAGGGAACACTGAAGCTTTCTTT.

This chain uses TRBV24-1 with TRBJ2-3; D remains unclear. V was shortened by 5 bases and J by 2 bases, with 7 bases between the two germline ends. The CDR3 spans 13 residues. Germline assignment: CDR1 KGHDR and CDR2 SFDVKD. The CDR3 DNA is TGTGCCACCAGTGGTTATCCCACAGATACGCAGTATTTT. Amino acids: CATSGYPTDTQYF.

The table lists this clone with a few counts. The chain has TRBV6-5 and TRBJ1-3; D unclear. The CDR3 has 13 residues. V dropped 10 bases and J dropped 2 bases, with 12 bases sitting between them. Per germline, CDR1 MNHEY and CDR2 SVGAGI. The CDR3 protein is CATEGTTGNTIYF. CDR3 nucleotides: TGTGCCACGGAGGGTACTACTGGAAACACCATATATTTT.

This chain links TRBV7-2 with TRBJ2-6, with D hard to call. Germline lookup yields CDR1 SGHTA and CDR2 FQGNSA. Deletions cut 5 bases from V and 0 bases from J, with 8 bases between. The CDR3 has 15 amino acids. The CDR3 region has the DNA TGTGCCAGCAGCCCGACATACTCTGGGGCCAACGTCCTGACTTTC. It yields the protein CASSPTYSGANVLTF.

As concerns this clone: One end of the junction is discordant with germline, which a read error may explain. V is TRBV7-7 and J is TRBJ2-7; TRBD2 agrees at 9 bases. From germline, CDR1 is SSHAT and CDR2 FNYEAQ (reference sequence). The CDR3 spans 16 residues. CDR3 DNA: TGTGCTAGCAGCCCCTCCGGGGTGCGGGAGGGCCACGAGCAGTACTTC. Translated, it gives CASSPSGVREGHEQYF.

In its sample, this clone was seen once. This chain uses TRBV4-1 with TRBJ2-1; 10 bases are shared with TRBD1. The length of the CDR3 is 15 residues. CDR1 is MGHRA, CDR2 YSYEKL, per germline. V gave up 4 bases and J gave up 8 bases; unmatched junction bases: 8. CDR3 nucleotide sequence: TGCGCCAGCAGCCTCCGACAGGGGGCACGGGATGAGCAGTTCTTC. It yields the protein CASSLRQGARDEQFF.

V usage is TRBV6-2 or TRBV6-3 and J usage is TRBJ2-2; 7 nucleotides line up with TRBD2. This CDR3 spans 15 amino acids. Germline trimming cut 6 bases from V and 5 bases from J; bases unmatched to any gene: 9. Germline lookup yields CDR1 MNHEY and CDR2 SVGEGT. The CDR3 coding sequence is TGTGCCAGCAGCCTTAGGGAGGGATGGACCGGGGAGCTGTTTTTT. Its protein is CASSLREGWTGELFF.

The chain has TRBV7-2 and TRBJ2-1; 7 positions agree with TRBD1. V lost 4 bases, J lost 8 bases, and 8 bases stayed unmatched. The CDR3 contains 14 residues. CDR1 and CDR2 from the germline V gene are SGHTA and FQGNSA. In DNA form, the CDR3 reads TGTGCCAGCAGCTCCTACGAGGGGGCCTATGAGCAGTTCTTC. The encoded protein is CASSSYEGAYEQFF.

J is TRBJ2-1 and V is TRBV29-1; 8 bases align to TRBD2. The CDR3 length is 14 residues. The germline V gene encodes CDR1 SQVTM and CDR2 ANQGSEA. Germline trimming cut 7 bases from V and 6 bases from J; bases unmatched to any gene: 11. The CDR3 DNA sequence: TGCAGCGCTGCCCCCGCAACTAGCGGCAATGAGCAGTTCTTC. Its protein product is CSAAPATSGNEQFF.

V gene TRBV4-3 combines with J gene TRBJ1-4, with 11 bases fitting TRBD1. The CDR3 covers 15 residues. The V gene end was trimmed by 2 bases and the J gene end by 11 bases; junction bases not matched to a gene: 7. The germline V gene encodes CDR1 LGHNA and CDR2 YSLEER. The CDR3 loop reads CASSQTGTGGGKLFF. The CDR3 bases are TGCGCCAGCAGCCAAACCGGGACAGGGGGTGGGAAACTGTTTTTT.

The rearrangement links TRBV10-3 to TRBJ1-5; D remains unclear. The germline V gene encodes CDR1 ENHRY and CDR2 SYGVKD. Trimming left V 7 bases short and J 6 bases short, with 13 bases between. The CDR3 is 13 amino acids. In DNA, the CDR3 is TGTGCCATCACGTGGCAGGAAGGTCAGCCCCAGCATTTT. Protein sequence: CAITWQEGQPQHF.

The chain links TRBV3-1 (or the pseudogene TRBV3-2) to TRBJ2-2; maybe TRBD2 (5 bases). V gave up 1 base and J gave up 6 bases, with 9 bases separating them. Per the germline V gene, CDR1 is LGHDT and CDR2 is YNNKEL (reference sequence). CDR3 length: 14 amino acids. CDR3: CASSQGGHAGELFF. The DNA of the CDR3 is TGTGCCAGCAGCCAAGGAGGGCATGCCGGGGAGCTGTTTTTT.

This clone was counted once. The genes are TRBV5-6 and TRBJ1-2; D possibly corresponds to TRBD1 (6 bases). With 1 base removed from V and 0 bases from J, the gap between germline ends came to 7 bases. The CDR3 is 14 residues long. CDR1 is SGHDT and CDR2 is YYEEEE in the germline V gene. The CDR3 reads CASSLPGANYGYTF. For the CDR3, the DNA is TGTGCCAGCAGCTTGCCAGGGGCTAACTATGGCTACACCTTC.

The J gene is TRBJ1-4, the V gene TRBV3-1 (or the pseudogene TRBV3-2), with 9 bases aligning to TRBD1. CDR1 LGHDT and CDR2 YNNKEL come from the germline V gene (reference sequence). The CDR3 totals 14 residues. The ends lost 6 bases at V and 6 bases at J; junction bases unmatched: 5. In DNA form, the CDR3 reads TGTGCCAGCAGTCGTACAGGGGGCCATGAAAAACTGTTTTTT. This translates into CASSRTGGHEKLFF.

The V gene is TRBV4-1, the J gene TRBJ2-3; 7 bases map to TRBD2. The CDR3 spans 17 residues. V gave up 4 bases and J gave up 1 base; unmatched junction bases: 11. Looked up from germline, CDR1 is MGHRA and CDR2 is YSYEKL. The CDR3 DNA reads as TGCGCCAGCAGCCGCGGCGGGAGCACCCTCGGCACAGATACGCAGTATTTT. Protein: CASSRGGSTLGTDTQYF.

This chain uses TRBV4-3 with TRBJ2-1; a possible D gene is TRBD2 (6 bases). From germline, CDR1 is LGHNA and CDR2 YSLEER. The V and J ends lost 1 base and 1 base respectively, with 11 bases between them. The CDR3 loop spans 16 amino acids. CDR3 DNA sequence: TGCGCCAGCAGCCAAGGGGTAGCGGTTTCCTACAATGAGCAGTTCTTC. This sequence encodes CASSQGVAVSYNEQFF.

The chain couples TRBV10-3 to TRBJ2-3; perhaps TRBD1 as D (7 bases). Germline lookup yields CDR1 ENHRY and CDR2 SYGVKD. The length of the CDR3 is 12 residues. Trimming pared 7 bases from V and 5 bases from J, leaving 10 bases between. This chain's CDR3 is CAINQGGDTQYF. Here the CDR3 DNA reads TGTGCCATCAACCAGGGGGGAGATACGCAGTATTTT.

This clone has a single count. CDR3 sequence reads: CASSPRTGVLLNTEAFF. In DNA form, the CDR3 reads TGTGCCAGCAGCCCCCGGACAGGGGTACTACTGAACACTGAAGCTTTCTTT. J is TRBJ1-1 and V is TRBV7-2; TRBD1 aligns across 9 bases. The CDR3 contains 17 residues. With 5 bases clipped from V and 0 bases from J, the junction kept 10 bases outside the gene matches. The germline CDR1 and CDR2 sequences are SGHTA and FQGNSA.

The CDR3 DNA follows: TGTGCCAGCAGATCGACAGGGAAACAAGAGACCCAGTACTTC. Protein sequence: CASRSTGKQETQYF. This chain links TRBV27 with TRBJ2-5, with TRBD1 matching 7 bases. Per the germline V gene, CDR1 is MNHEY and CDR2 is SMNVEV (reference sequence). The CDR3 is 14 residues long. J was trimmed by 2 bases and V by 6 bases; bases with no gene match: 6.

This chain links TRBV18 with TRBJ2-3; D is perhaps TRBD2 (6 bases). CDR1 and CDR2 (germline): KGHSH, LQKENI. The CDR3 is 14 residues long. V was trimmed by 6 bases and J by 5 bases, leaving 15 bases between them. For the CDR3, the DNA is TGTGCCAGCTCCCCTTTTAGCGGAGGAGATACGCAGTATTTT. Protein sequence: CASSPFSGGDTQYF. Using reference TRBV18 and TRBJ2-3 for the parts outside the CDR3, the full variable domain is NAGVMQNPRHLVRRRGQEARLRCSPMKGHSHVYWYRQLPEEGLKFMVYLQKENIIDESGMPKERFSAEFPKEGPSILRIQQVVRGDSAAYFCASSPFSGGDTQYFGPGTRLTVL.

CDR3 protein: CATHLAGEIHEQYF. The CDR3 nucleotides are TGTGCCACCCACCTAGCGGGAGAAATCCACGAGCAGTACTTC. The gene calls are TRBV5-4 and TRBJ2-7; 10 bases match TRBD2. The CDR3 is 14 amino acids. J lost 5 bases, V lost 9 bases, and 11 bases had no gene match. Germline assignment: CDR1 SGHNT and CDR2 YYREEE (reference sequence).

The V gene is TRBV30, the J gene TRBJ1-6; D is undetermined. Per germline, CDR1 GTSNPN and CDR2 SVGIG (reference sequence). CDR3 size: 12 residues. Trimming cost V 2 bases and J 10 bases, with 9 bases left between them. CDR3: CAWSSVKSPLHF. As DNA, the CDR3 is TGTGCCTGGAGTAGCGTAAAATCACCCCTCCACTTT.

This sequence joins TRBV7-2 and TRBJ1-4; 9 nucleotides match TRBD1. CDR1 SGHTA and CDR2 FQGNSA come from the germline V gene. The ends lost 2 bases at V and 8 bases at J; junction bases unmatched: 6. This CDR3 has 15 amino acids. CDR3 sequence reads: CASSLLGQGYEKLFF. CDR3 DNA: TGTGCCAGCAGCTTATTAGGACAGGGGTACGAAAAACTGTTTTTT.

The J gene is TRBJ2-3, the V gene TRBV7-3; D remains ambiguous. V shed 3 bases and J shed 4 bases, with 14 bases lying between them. The CDR3 sequence is 15 residues long. The V gene's germline CDR1 is SGHTA and CDR2 FQGTGA. CDR3 in amino acids: CASSFNFGPPDTQYF. The CDR3, as DNA: TGTGCCAGCAGCTTTAACTTTGGTCCGCCAGATACGCAGTATTTT. The entire variable domain, with the rest obtained from reference TRBV7-3 and TRBJ2-3, is as follows: GAGVSQTPSNKVTEKGKYVELRCDPISGHTALYWYRQSLGQGPEFLIYFQGTGAADDSGLPNDRFFAVRPEGSVSTLKIQRTERGDSAVYLCASSFNFGPPDTQYFGPGTRLTVL.

The chain joins TRBV19 to TRBJ2-2; D might be TRBD2 (6 bases). This CDR3 has 14 residues. The germline V gene encodes CDR1 LNHDA and CDR2 SQIVND (reference sequence). V was shortened by 8 bases and J by 1 base, with 11 bases between the two germline ends. Here the CDR3 reads CASHWRGNTGELFF. Here the CDR3 DNA reads TGTGCCAGTCACTGGCGGGGGAACACCGGGGAGCTGTTTTTT.

The chain recombines TRBV6-2 or TRBV6-3 with TRBJ2-1; no reliable D call. The V end lost 2 bases, the J end lost 6 bases, and 2 bases lay between the germline ends. Germline values: CDR1 MNHEY, CDR2 SVGEGT. The CDR3 consists of 11 residues. As DNA, the CDR3 is TGTGCCAGCAGTTACCGCAATGAGCAGTTCTTC. Its protein is CASSYRNEQFF.

The rearrangement joins TRBV9 to TRBJ2-3, with D possibly matching TRBD1 (7 bases). The germline CDR1 and CDR2 sequences are SGDLS and YYNGEE. Trimming shortened V by 2 bases and J by 5 bases, and 18 bases separated the two germline ends. The CDR3 consists of 16 residues. The CDR3 sequence: CASSVRRGLTGDTQYF. As DNA, the CDR3 is TGTGCCAGCAGCGTGCGGAGGGGGCTGACCGGAGATACGCAGTATTTT.

This rearrangement joins TRBV14 to TRBJ2-7; 8 bases are shared with TRBD2. The CDR3 sequence is 14 residues long. V lost 1 base and J lost 9; bases outside the gene matches: 8. The germline V gene has CDR1 SGHDN and CDR2 FVKESK. This chain's CDR3 is CASSQVSGGGVQYF. CDR3 nucleotides: TGTGCCAGCAGCCAAGTGAGCGGGGGCGGGGTGCAGTACTTC.